A selection of T cell receptor beta chains follows, all from one sample in a study of T cell responses to AZD1222 COVID-19 vaccine. Data came from immunoSEQ multiplex PCR; TCRdb stores just in-frame clones and leaves some out. The sample has some 200,000 clones, roughly 94% seen once. Sequencing used peripheral blood, obtained 28 days after the second dose of the MenACWY control vaccine. The receptors come from an adult who received the MenACWY meningococcal vaccine as a control. Both conserved end residues are part of each CDR3. D genes are given only for firm matches. Clone size is given for some rows only: seen once, a few or many times, or a class if the clone is expanded.

>14|-|-|TRBJ1-1|TRBV30
CAWSAGLIKVEAFF
TGTGCCTGGAGTGCGGGCCTCATCAAAGTTGAAGCTTTCTTT
>13|TRBD1|-|TRBJ1-2|TRBV27
CASSLGQGLGYTF
TGTGCCAGCAGCTTGGGACAGGGGCTTGGCTACACCTTC
>14|-|many|TRBJ1-2|TRBV30
CARLGAGRLYGYTF
TGTGCCCGCCTAGGGGCGGGTAGGCTATATGGCTACACCTTC
>15|-|-|TRBJ2-7|TRBV5-6
CASSQRRGGSYEQYF
TGTGCCAGCAGCCAAAGGCGAGGAGGTTCCTACGAGCAGTACTTC
>18|-|-|TRBJ1-6|TRBV19
CASSSSGHMSSYNSPLHF
TGTGCCAGTAGTTCATCGGGACACATGAGCTCCTATAATTCACCCCTCCACTTT
>14|TRBD2|-|TRBJ2-7|TRBV11-1
CASSAARGVGEQYF
TGTGCCAGCAGCGCCGCTCGGGGGGTGGGCGAGCAGTACTTC
>13|-|-|TRBJ1-4|TRBV12-3/TRBV12-4
CASRSQESEKLFF
TGTGCCAGCCGGAGTCAGGAATCTGAAAAACTGTTTTTT
>14|-|few|TRBJ2-7|TRBV7-8
CASSLERVSYEQYF
TGTGCCAGCAGCTTAGAAAGGGTCTCCTACGAGCAGTACTTC
>16|-|-|TRBJ2-5|TRBV7-9
CASSPGSLLRQETQYF
TGTGCCAGCAGCCCCGGGTCTTTATTGAGGCAAGAGACCCAGTACTTC
>14|-|-|TRBJ2-3|TRBV24-1
CATSEAASTDTQYF
TGTGCCACCAGTGAAGCTGCTAGCACAGATACGCAGTATTTT
>10|-|-|TRBJ2-7|TRBV6-5
CASGLFEQYF
TGTGCCAGCGGATTGTTCGAGCAGTACTTC
>14|-|-|TRBJ1-4|TRBV3-1/TRBV3-2
CASSSDSLREKLFF
TGTGCCAGCAGTTCGGACTCCCTCAGGGAAAAACTGTTTTTT
>14|-|-|TRBJ1-1|TRBV5-4
CASSLEIRNTEAFF
TGTGCCAGCAGCTTGGAGATTAGGAACACTGAAGCTTTCTTT
>14|-|-|TRBJ1-1|TRBV4-3
CASSQDWTETEAFF
TGCGCCAGCAGCCAAGATTGGACAGAGACTGAAGCTTTCTTT
>15|-|-|TRBJ2-7|TRBV24-1
CATSDPRANSYEQYF
TGTGCCACCAGTGACCCGAGGGCCAACTCCTACGAGCAGTACTTC
>12|-|-|TRBJ2-4|TRBV25-1
CARRIAKNIQYF
TGTGCCCGCCGTATAGCCAAAAACATTCAGTACTTC
>15|-|once|TRBJ1-1|TRBV18
CASSPPEGARVEAFF
TGTGCCAGCTCACCACCGGAAGGGGCTCGGGTTGAAGCTTTCTTT
>17|TRBD1|-|TRBJ2-5|TRBV4-3
CASSPNWRDRAQETQYF
TGCGCCAGCAGCCCAAACTGGCGGGACAGGGCCCAAGAGACCCAGTACTTC
>11|-|-|TRBJ1-2|TRBV5-5
CASSLAGGYTF
TGTGCCAGCAGCTTGGCGGGAGGCTACACCTTC
>13|TRBD2|-|TRBJ2-2|TRBV7-9
CLSGSTNTGELFF
TGCCTCAGCGGGAGTACGAACACCGGGGAGCTGTTTTTT
>15|-|-|TRBJ2-2|TRBV2
CASSTLARGTGELFF
TGTGCCAGCAGTACACTAGCCCGGGGCACCGGGGAGCTGTTTTTT
>15|-|-|TRBJ2-5|TRBV20-1
CSASSPSGHQETQYF
TGCAGTGCTAGTTCTCCCTCGGGACACCAAGAGACCCAGTACTTC
>16|-|-|TRBJ1-3|TRBV18
CASSAGTLSSGNTIYF
TGTGCCAGCTCAGCGGGGACTTTGAGCTCTGGAAACACCATATATTTT
>18|TRBD2|-|TRBJ2-2|TRBV13
CASSLPTSTSAGAGELFF
TGTGCCAGCAGCTTGCCAACCTCAACTAGCGCCGGGGCCGGGGAGCTGTTTTTT
>13|-|-|TRBJ1-1|TRBV18
CASSLQRNTEAFF
TGTGCCAGCTCACTCCAAAGGAACACTGAAGCTTTCTTT
>17|TRBD1|-|TRBJ1-4|TRBV28
CASSTRTGGATNEKLFF
TGTGCCAGCAGTACCCGGACAGGGGGAGCCACTAATGAAAAACTGTTTTTT
>15|TRBD1|-|TRBJ2-7|TRBV9
CASSPSGTGGYEQYF
TGTGCCAGCAGCCCCTCCGGGACAGGGGGATACGAGCAGTACTTC
>14|-|-|TRBJ1-1|TRBV27
CASRLGALGTEAFF
TGTGCCAGCAGATTGGGGGCTTTGGGCACTGAAGCTTTCTTT
>13|-|once|TRBJ1-4|TRBV7-2
CASSLRRNEKLFF
TGTGCCAGCAGCTTACGGAGAAATGAAAAACTGTTTTTT
>13|TRBD1|-|TRBJ2-5|TRBV5-4
CASSYRQGETQYF
TGTGCCAGCAGTTATCGACAGGGTGAGACCCAGTACTTC
>14|-|-|TRBJ1-6|TRBV27
CASSLRGVKSPLHF
TGTGCCAGCAGTTTACGAGGAGTAAAATCACCCCTCCACTTT
>18|-|many|TRBJ2-7|TRBV6-6
CASTRSGGGAIESSEQYF
TGTGCCAGCACTCGGAGTGGAGGGGGGGCTATCGAGTCAAGTGAGCAGTACTTC
>14|-|once|TRBJ1-5|TRBV27
CASSLPYSNQPQHF
TGTGCCAGCAGTTTACCCTATAGCAATCAGCCCCAGCATTTT
>16|-|-|TRBJ2-7|TRBV6-6
CASSYSRTSYPGEQYF
TGTGCCAGCAGTTACTCGAGAACATCTTATCCTGGAGAGCAGTACTTC
>13|-|-|TRBJ1-1|TRBV6-4
CASSDTANTEAFF
TGTGCCAGCAGTGACACGGCTAACACTGAAGCTTTCTTT
>14|TRBD1|-|TRBJ1-1|TRBV14
CASSPRGQNTEAFF
TGTGCCAGCAGTCCAAGGGGGCAGAACACTGAAGCTTTCTTT
>15|-|-|TRBJ1-1|TRBV6-1
CASSEAAFPNTEAFF
TGTGCCAGCAGTGAAGCGGCGTTTCCGAACACTGAAGCTTTCTTT
>15|-|-|TRBJ1-3|TRBV28
CASSFGGISGNTIYF
TGTGCCAGCAGTTTTGGGGGGATCTCTGGAAACACCATATATTTT
>14|-|-|TRBJ1-2|TRBV5-5
CASSLGQSNYGYTF
TGTGCCAGCAGCCTTGGACAGTCTAACTATGGCTACACCTTC
>12|-|-|TRBJ1-1|TRBV27
CASWRVNTEAFF
TGTGCCAGCTGGAGGGTGAACACTGAAGCTTTCTTT
>13|-|-|TRBJ2-1|TRBV29-1
CSVEGRSANEQFF
TGCAGCGTGGAGGGGAGGTCGGCCAATGAGCAGTTCTTC
>13|-|-|TRBJ1-2|TRBV6-5
CASSWRTQGGYTF
TGTGCCAGCAGTTGGCGGACCCAGGGGGGCTACACCTTC
>17|-|-|TRBJ2-2|TRBV19
CASSIPLLFANTGELFF
TGTGCCAGTAGTATACCGCTTCTGTTCGCGAACACCGGGGAGCTGTTTTTT
>14|TRBD1|-|TRBJ2-7|TRBV16
CASSLDRGDYEQYF
TGTGCCAGCAGCCTTGACAGGGGGGACTACGAGCAGTACTTC
>15|TRBD1|-|TRBJ2-7|TRBV30
CAWSDSDRAFSEQYF
TGTGCCTGGAGTGACTCGGACAGGGCTTTCTCCGAGCAGTACTTC
>12|-|-|TRBJ2-7|TRBV6-1
CASSEAPGEQYF
TGTGCCAGCAGTGAAGCTCCGGGGGAGCAGTACTTC
>14|TRBD1|-|TRBJ2-7|TRBV5-1
CASSLYTGDYEQYF
TGCGCCAGCAGCTTGTACACAGGGGACTACGAGCAGTACTTC
>14|TRBD1|-|TRBJ2-2|TRBV28
CASRQGQGAGELFF
TGTGCCAGCAGACAGGGTCAGGGGGCGGGGGAGCTGTTTTTT
>13|-|-|TRBJ2-7|TRBV29-1
CSVCFRGSYEQYF
TGCAGCGTTTGCTTTCGGGGCTCCTACGAGCAGTACTTC
>13|TRBD1|-|TRBJ1-1|TRBV6-6
CASSGTGDTEAFF
TGTGCCAGCAGCGGGACAGGGGACACTGAAGCTTTCTTT
>16|TRBD1|-|TRBJ1-4|TRBV6-1
CASSEAAGTGDEKLFF
TGTGCCAGCAGTGAAGCTGCCGGGACAGGGGATGAAAAACTGTTTTTT
>14|-|-|TRBJ1-1|TRBV6-5
CASSYATGKTEAFF
TGTGCCAGCAGTTACGCGACAGGAAAGACTGAAGCTTTCTTT
>16|TRBD2|-|TRBJ2-5|TRBV7-2
CASSLVPSGGRETQYF
TGTGCCAGCAGCTTAGTGCCTAGCGGGGGCCGGGAGACCCAGTACTTC
>14|TRBD1|once|TRBJ2-7|TRBV7-2
CASSFDRGREEQYF
TGTGCCAGCAGCTTCGACAGGGGGCGGGAGGAGCAGTACTTC
>14|-|-|TRBJ1-6|TRBV18
CASSPGAANSPLHF
TGTGCCAGCTCACCAGGGGCAGCGAATTCACCCCTCCACTTT